The 20 T cell receptor beta chains given below trace back to one sample, sequenced in a study of cytomegalovirus exposure and HLA in healthy donors. PCR was performed using 60 Vbeta and 13 Jbeta primers. The protocol was immunoSEQ multiplex PCR, while the TCRdb copy is restricted to in-frame clones and leaves out a portion. The sample is made up of roughly 39,000 clones, and the top ten hold roughly 1.3% of it. The source material was PBMCs. These TCRs come from a man aged 30 to 39 in good health and CMV-seronegative.

This rearrangement joins TRBV30 to TRBJ2-7, with a tentative D call TRBD2 (7 bases). From germline, CDR1 is GTSNPN and CDR2 SVGIG (reference sequence). V dropped 3 bases and J dropped 6 bases, with 15 bases sitting between them. The CDR3 is 13 residues long. The CDR3 DNA follows: TGTGCCTGGAGACAGTGGGGGGGGCCCGAGCAGTACTTC. Translated, it gives CAWRQWGGPEQYF.

J is TRBJ2-5 and V is TRBV5-6, with D perhaps matching TRBD1 (5 bases). Near its end, the DNA agrees better with TRBJ2-7, so the J call may be wrong. Germline CDR1 reads SGHDT; CDR2 reads YYEEEE. This CDR3 comprises 12 residues. The CDR3 DNA sequence: TGTGCCAGCAGCCCAGGGTCCTACGAGCAGTACTTC. Its protein is CASSPGSYEQYF.

In nucleotides, the CDR3 is TGCGCCAGCAGCTTGTTTCTCGGCGGGAGCACAGATACGCAGTATTTT. Its protein is CASSLFLGGSTDTQYF. V is TRBV5-1 and J is TRBJ2-3; TRBD2 might be the D (5 bases). Deletions cut 1 base from V and 0 bases from J, with 12 bases between. The CDR3 runs to 16 residues. Germline assignment: CDR1 SGHRS and CDR2 YFSETQ.

The V gene is TRBV30, the J gene TRBJ1-6; 8 nucleotides align to TRBD1. The CDR3 totals 17 residues. Germline CDR1 GTSNPN, CDR2 SVGIG (reference sequence). The V and J ends lost 3 bases and 9 bases, in that order; junction bases with no gene match: 16. The CDR3 sequence: CAWSPTLNDRGGSPLHF. The CDR3 DNA sequence: TGTGCCTGGAGCCCAACTCTTAACGACAGGGGCGGTTCACCCCTCCACTTT.

The V and J genes are TRBV5-4 and TRBJ2-1; 11 bases agree with TRBD2. After removal of 3 bases from V and 8 bases from J, the junction contained 10 bases not matched to a gene. This CDR3 region has 16 residues. Germline V gene lookup returns CDR1 SGHNT and CDR2 YYREEE (reference sequence). The CDR3 bases are TGTGCCAGCAGCTACCAACTAGCGGGAGAAGGGGATGAGCAGTTCTTC. Encoded protein: CASSYQLAGEGDEQFF.

V usage is TRBV5-6 and J usage is TRBJ2-5, with D maybe TRBD2 (7 bases). The CDR3 extends over 15 amino acids. Germline V lookup: CDR1 SGHDT, CDR2 YYEEEE. V gave up 7 bases and J gave up 2 bases, with 18 bases separating them. The CDR3 spells CASLLGGAPQETQYF. The CDR3 DNA reads TGTGCCAGCCTCCTAGGGGGGGCCCCTCAAGAGACCCAGTACTTC.

The rearrangement uses TRBV5-1 and TRBJ1-1; a weak D match, TRBD1 (6 bases). Trimming stripped 3 bases from V and 1 base from J, with 10 bases between. Germline lookup yields CDR1 SGHRS and CDR2 YFSETQ. This CDR3 is 14 amino acids long. CDR3 amino acids: CASSSTGSNTEAFF. The CDR3 DNA follows: TGCGCCAGCAGCTCGACAGGCTCGAACACTGAAGCTTTCTTT.

Concerning this clone: A junction end diverges from the germline sequence, so it may reflect a read error. The chain combines TRBV18 with TRBJ1-1; D unresolved. The germline V gene has CDR1 KGHSH and CDR2 LQKENI. The CDR3 totals 13 residues. The CDR3 is CASGSKENTEDFF. Written as DNA, the CDR3 is TGTGCCAGCGGGAGCAAGGAGAACACTGAAGATTTCTTT.

The chain links TRBV5-1 to TRBJ2-1, with D tentatively TRBD1 (9 bases). This CDR3 contains 15 residues. Germline values: CDR1 SGHRS, CDR2 YFSETQ. V gave up 0 bases and J gave up 8 bases, with 15 bases separating them. CDR3 nucleotides: TGCGCCAGCAGCTTGGTAGCGGGACAGGGCCATGAGCAGTTCTTC. Amino acid sequence: CASSLVAGQGHEQFF.

The V and J genes are TRBV29-1 and TRBJ2-7, with 9 bases identical to TRBD1. Germline-derived CDR1 and CDR2 are SQVTM and ANQGSEA. The trim removed 0 bases at V and 5 bases at J, leaving 5 bases unmatched. The CDR3 covers 14 residues. This chain's CDR3 is CSVEDGDRVHEQYF. DNA of the CDR3: TGCAGCGTTGAAGATGGGGACAGGGTACACGAGCAGTACTTC.

This chain connects TRBV30 to TRBJ1-1; 7 nucleotides align to TRBD1. J gave up 6 bases and V 1 base, and 8 bases lay outside the gene matches. The CDR3 consists of 14 residues. The germline V gene has CDR1 GTSNPN and CDR2 SVGIG (reference sequence). CDR3 coding DNA: TGTGCCTGGAGTGCTGGGACAGCTGGGGCTGAAGCTTTCTTT. Translating it yields CAWSAGTAGAEAFF.

The rearrangement uses TRBV18 and TRBJ1-1; perhaps TRBD1 as D (6 bases). CDR3 length: 15 amino acids. Germline V lookup: CDR1 KGHSH, CDR2 LQKENI. Between the trimmed V and J ends, which lost 1 base and 4 bases, there was a span of 13 bases. The CDR3 reads CASSPQVDRSTEAFF. The CDR3 nucleotides read TGTGCCAGCTCACCACAGGTGGACAGAAGCACTGAAGCTTTCTTT. The variable domain in full, with the rest retrieved from reference TRBV18 and TRBJ1-1, is NAGVMQNPRHLVRRRGQEARLRCSPMKGHSHVYWYRQLPEEGLKFMVYLQKENIIDESGMPKERFSAEFPKEGPSILRIQQVVRGDSAAYFCASSPQVDRSTEAFFGQGTRLTVV.

J is TRBJ2-7 and V is TRBV5-6, with D perhaps TRBD1 (6 bases). V was shortened by 4 bases and J by 0 bases, with 14 bases between the two germline ends. CDR1 and CDR2 from the germline V gene are SGHDT and YYEEEE. The CDR3 totals 15 residues. CDR3 in amino acids: CASSLQGASSYEQYF. Here the CDR3 DNA reads TGTGCCAGCAGCCTACAGGGCGCTAGCTCCTACGAGCAGTACTTC.

This rearrangement joins TRBV4-2 to TRBJ2-3; the match to TRBD2 covers 16 bases. V lost 4 bases to trimming and J lost 1 base; unmatched junction nucleotides: 14. CDR1 LGHNA and CDR2 YNFKEQ come from the germline V gene. The CDR3 covers 21 residues. CDR3 coding DNA: TGTGCCAGCAGCCCCTACACCACCGGGACTAGCGGGAGGGACGGCACAGATACGCAGTATTTT. Translating gives CASSPYTTGTSGRDGTDTQYF.

The chain recombines TRBV5-1 with TRBJ2-7; maybe TRBD2 (6 bases). CDR1 SGHRS and CDR2 YFSETQ come from the germline V gene. The CDR3 has 15 amino acids. Trimming left V 1 base short and J 7 bases short, with 18 bases between. In DNA form, the CDR3 reads TGCGCCAGCAGCTTGTTTGGGGGGAGTCAAACAGAGCAGTACTTC. It yields the protein CASSLFGGSQTEQYF.

This rearrangement joins TRBV7-2 to TRBJ1-1, with 8 bases identical to TRBD1. V trimming: 5 bases; J trimming: 7 bases; junction bases outside the gene matches: 9. CDR1 is SGHTA and CDR2 is FQGNSA in the germline V gene. The CDR3 sequence is 14 residues long. The CDR3 protein is CASSRGQGAYEAFF. CDR3 DNA: TGTGCCAGCAGCCGTGGACAGGGAGCGTATGAAGCTTTCTTT.

The rearrangement uses TRBV7-2 and TRBJ1-2, with 7 bases identical to TRBD1. J was trimmed by 8 bases and V by 5 bases; bases with no gene match: 5. This CDR3 spans 12 amino acids. Germline V CDR1 and CDR2: SGHTA, FQGNSA. The CDR3 DNA is TGTGCCAGCAGCCGAGACAGGGTAGGCTACACCTTC. Its translation is CASSRDRVGYTF.

The V call is TRBV6-6, the J call TRBJ2-7, with 7 bases lining up with TRBD1. The V gene's germline CDR1 is MNHNY and CDR2 SVGAGI (reference sequence). This CDR3 spans 13 amino acids. The J segment lost 3 bases and the V segment lost 10 bases, leaving 9 bases of the junction unmatched. DNA for the CDR3: TGTGCCACCGCAACCCCAGGGGGCTACGAGCAGTACTTC. It translates to CATATPGGYEQYF.

Notes on this clone: Relative to the germline gene, one junction end is altered; a read error may explain this. This chain joins TRBV7-6 and TRBJ1-4; TRBD1 might be the D (5 bases). Per germline, CDR1 SGHVS and CDR2 FNYEAQ. The CDR3 totals 13 residues. The CDR3 here is CTSTPPGNEKLFF. DNA of the CDR3: TGTACCAGCACCCCCCCAGGGAATGAAAAACTGTTTTTT.

V usage is TRBV6-5 and J usage is TRBJ1-5; the D is unclear. V lost 6 bases and J 0 bases, leaving 12 bases between the germline ends. This CDR3 contains 15 residues. The germline gives CDR1 MNHEY, CDR2 SVGAGI. The CDR3, as DNA: TGTGCCAGCAGCCCCGCCCGGGGTAGCAATCAGCCCCAGCATTTT. It encodes CASSPARGSNQPQHF.